Below, 2 T cell receptor beta chains from the same sample are listed, as sequenced in a study of cytomegalovirus exposure and HLA in healthy donors. PCR primers comprised 60 Vbeta and 13 Jbeta primers. Sequencing was performed with immunoSEQ multiplex PCR; in TCRdb, only in-frame clones are kept and a portion is missing. This table holds around 150,000 clones, 77% found once. Sequenced: PBMCs. Receptors were obtained from a woman between 40 and 50 years old in good health and CMV-seropositive.

As DNA, the CDR3 is TGTGCCAGCATCAGTCCGGGACTAGCGATCCAGTACTTC. Translating gives CASISPGLAIQYF. The chain joins TRBV27 to TRBJ2-5; 10 bases line up with TRBD2. V trimming: 7 bases; J trimming: 10 bases; junction bases outside the gene matches: 9. CDR1 is MNHEY, CDR2 SMNVEV, per germline (reference sequence). This CDR3 is built from 13 residues.

DNA for the CDR3: TGTGCCTGGAGTGGGCAGGAAACCTACGAGCAGTACTTC. Residues: CAWSGQETYEQYF. V is TRBV30 and J is TRBJ2-7, with D unclear. The CDR3 is 13 residues long. Trimming stripped 1 base from V and 2 bases from J, with 9 bases between. Germline assignment: CDR1 GTSNPN and CDR2 SVGIG (reference sequence).